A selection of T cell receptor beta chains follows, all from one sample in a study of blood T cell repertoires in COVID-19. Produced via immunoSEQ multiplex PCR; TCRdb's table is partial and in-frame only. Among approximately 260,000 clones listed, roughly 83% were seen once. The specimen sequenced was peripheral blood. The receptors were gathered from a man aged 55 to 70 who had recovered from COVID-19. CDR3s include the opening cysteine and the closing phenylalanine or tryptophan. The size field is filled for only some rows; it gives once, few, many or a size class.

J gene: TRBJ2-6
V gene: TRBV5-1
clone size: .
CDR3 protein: CASSLDSQASAGANVLTF

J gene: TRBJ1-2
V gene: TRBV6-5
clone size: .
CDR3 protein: CASSPTPGHYTF

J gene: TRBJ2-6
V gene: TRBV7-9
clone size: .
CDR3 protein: CASTLRGANVLTF

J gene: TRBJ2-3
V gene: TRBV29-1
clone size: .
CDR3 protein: CSVEARVDTQYF

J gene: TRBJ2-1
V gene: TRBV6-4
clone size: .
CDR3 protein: CASSDSARSSYNEQFF

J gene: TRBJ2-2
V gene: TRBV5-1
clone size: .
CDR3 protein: CASSARGNTGELFF

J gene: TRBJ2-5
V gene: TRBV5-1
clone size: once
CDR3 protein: CASSLGKKAGGLETQYF

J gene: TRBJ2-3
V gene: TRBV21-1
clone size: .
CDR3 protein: CASTGWCRGDTQYF

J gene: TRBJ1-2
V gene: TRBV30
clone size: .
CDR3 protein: CAWSVSGNYGYTF

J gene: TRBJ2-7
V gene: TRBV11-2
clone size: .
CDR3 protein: CASSLPSGGGQYF

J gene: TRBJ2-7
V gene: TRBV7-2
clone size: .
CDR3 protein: CASSLAGLAGGAPYEQYF

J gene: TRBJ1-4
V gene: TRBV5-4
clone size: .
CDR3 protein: CASSRGTGAEGEKLFF

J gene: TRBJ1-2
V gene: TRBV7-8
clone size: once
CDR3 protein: CASSLGHSNYGYTF

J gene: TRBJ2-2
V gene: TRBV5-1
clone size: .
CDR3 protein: CASSSPQGTSGGPNTGELFF

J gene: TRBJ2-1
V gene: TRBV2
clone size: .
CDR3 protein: CASRDRGQGLNYNEQFF

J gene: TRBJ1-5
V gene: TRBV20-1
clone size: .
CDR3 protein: CSASALRGPQPQHF

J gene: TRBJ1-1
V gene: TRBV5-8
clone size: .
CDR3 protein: CASSLGPSGGTEAFF

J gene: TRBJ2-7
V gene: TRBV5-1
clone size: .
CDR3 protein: CASSMDGYNEQYF

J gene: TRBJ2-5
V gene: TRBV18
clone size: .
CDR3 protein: CASSPAETQYF

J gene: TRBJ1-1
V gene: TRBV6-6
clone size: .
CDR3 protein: CASSQQGAKSTEAFF

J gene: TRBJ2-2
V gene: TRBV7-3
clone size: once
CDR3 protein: CASSLAGGGAAGELFF

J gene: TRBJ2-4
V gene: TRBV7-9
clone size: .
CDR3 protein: CASRASGTVAKNIQYF

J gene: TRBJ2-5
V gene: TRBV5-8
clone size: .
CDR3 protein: CASSPGLANQETQYF

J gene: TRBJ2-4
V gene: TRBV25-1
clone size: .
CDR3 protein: CASSNRQNLAKNIQYF

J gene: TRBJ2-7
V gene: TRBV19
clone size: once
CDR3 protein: CASSVWSSSYEQYF

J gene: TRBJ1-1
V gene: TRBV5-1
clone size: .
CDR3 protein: CASKMTGKNTEAFF

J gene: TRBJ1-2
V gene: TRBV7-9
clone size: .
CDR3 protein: CASKDRISYGYTF

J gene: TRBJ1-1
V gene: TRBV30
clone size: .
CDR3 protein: CAWSVQVNTEAFF

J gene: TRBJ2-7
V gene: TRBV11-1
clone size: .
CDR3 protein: CASSLVRGGEQYF

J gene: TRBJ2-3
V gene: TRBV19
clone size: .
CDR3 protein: CASSRRGSTDTQYF

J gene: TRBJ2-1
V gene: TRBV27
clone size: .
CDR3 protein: CASSSREISSYNEQFF

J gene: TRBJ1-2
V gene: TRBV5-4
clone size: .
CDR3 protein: CASGFKQGYYTF

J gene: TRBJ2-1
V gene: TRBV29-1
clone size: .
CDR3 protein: CSVLAGGNNEQFF

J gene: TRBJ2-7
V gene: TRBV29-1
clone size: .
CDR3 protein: CSVVGTSGRSSYEQYF

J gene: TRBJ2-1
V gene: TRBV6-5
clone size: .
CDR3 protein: CASSTPGLGSNEQFF

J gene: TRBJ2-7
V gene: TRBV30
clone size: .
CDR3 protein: CAWSVSGRAGEQYF

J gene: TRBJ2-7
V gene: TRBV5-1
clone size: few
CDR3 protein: CASSLAPASGVEQYF

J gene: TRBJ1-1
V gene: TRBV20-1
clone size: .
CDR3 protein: CSARGLSEAFF

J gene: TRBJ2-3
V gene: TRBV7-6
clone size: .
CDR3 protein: CASSLRGETDTQYF

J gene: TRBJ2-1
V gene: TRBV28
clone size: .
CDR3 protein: CASSLVGPGQGFNEQFF

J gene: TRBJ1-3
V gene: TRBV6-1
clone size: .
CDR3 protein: CASAEASSGNTIYF

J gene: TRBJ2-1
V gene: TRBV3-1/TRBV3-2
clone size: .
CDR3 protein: CASSQPWGGGSDEQFF

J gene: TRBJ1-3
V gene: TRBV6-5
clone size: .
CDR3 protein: CASSYSGGTPGNTIYF

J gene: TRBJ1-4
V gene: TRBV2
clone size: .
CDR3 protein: CASLNGGASNEKLFF

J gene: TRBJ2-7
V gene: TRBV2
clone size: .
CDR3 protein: CASSASGSGYEQYF